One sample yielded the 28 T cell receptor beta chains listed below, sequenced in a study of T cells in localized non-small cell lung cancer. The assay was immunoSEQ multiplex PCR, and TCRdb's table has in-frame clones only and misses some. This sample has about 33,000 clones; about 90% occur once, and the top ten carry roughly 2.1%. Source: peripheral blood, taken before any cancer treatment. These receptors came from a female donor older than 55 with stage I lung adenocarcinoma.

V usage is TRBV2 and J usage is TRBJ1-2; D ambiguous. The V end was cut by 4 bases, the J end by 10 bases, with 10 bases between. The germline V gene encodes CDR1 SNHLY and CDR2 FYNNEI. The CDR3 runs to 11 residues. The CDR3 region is CASSGGVLYTF. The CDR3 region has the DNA TGTGCCAGCAGTGGGGGTGTTCTCTACACCTTC. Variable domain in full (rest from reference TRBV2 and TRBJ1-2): EPEVTQTPSHQVTQMGQEVILRCVPISNHLYFYWYRQILGQKVEFLVSFYNNEISEKSEIFDDQFSVERPDGSNFTLKIRSTKLEDSAMYFCASSGGVLYTFGSGTRLTVV.

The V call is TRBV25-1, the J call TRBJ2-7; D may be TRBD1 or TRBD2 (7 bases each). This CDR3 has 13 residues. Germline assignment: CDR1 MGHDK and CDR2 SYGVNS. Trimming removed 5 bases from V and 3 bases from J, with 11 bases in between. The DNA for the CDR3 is TGTGCCAGCAGTCAGGGGGGGAGCTACGAGCAGTACTTC. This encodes CASSQGGSYEQYF.

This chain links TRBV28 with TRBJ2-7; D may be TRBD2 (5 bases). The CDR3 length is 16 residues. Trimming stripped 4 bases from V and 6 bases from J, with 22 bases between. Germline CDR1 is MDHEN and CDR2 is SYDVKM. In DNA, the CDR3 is TGTGCCAGCAGTTCTTACCGTCGGTACTTCGGGGTCGAGCAGTACTTC. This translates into CASSSYRRYFGVEQYF.

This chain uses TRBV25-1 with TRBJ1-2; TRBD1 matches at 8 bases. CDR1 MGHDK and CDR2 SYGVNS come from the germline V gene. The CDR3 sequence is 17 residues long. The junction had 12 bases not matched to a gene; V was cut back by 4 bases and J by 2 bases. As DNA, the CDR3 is TGTGCCAGCAGTGTGCGTGAGGGGACAGGAGGCAACTATGGCTACACCTTC. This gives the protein CASSVREGTGGNYGYTF.

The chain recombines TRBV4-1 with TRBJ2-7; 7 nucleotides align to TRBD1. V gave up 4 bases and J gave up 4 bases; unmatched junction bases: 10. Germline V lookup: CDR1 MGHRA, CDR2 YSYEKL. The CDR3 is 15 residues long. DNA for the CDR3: TGCGCCAGCAGCCGCACCGGGACAGTCAAATACGAGCAGTACTTC. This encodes CASSRTGTVKYEQYF.

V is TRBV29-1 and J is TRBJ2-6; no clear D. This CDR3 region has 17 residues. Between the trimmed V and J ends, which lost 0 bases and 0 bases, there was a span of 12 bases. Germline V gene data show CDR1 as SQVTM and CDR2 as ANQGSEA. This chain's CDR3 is CSVEEIGMVSGANVLTF. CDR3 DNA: TGCAGCGTTGAAGAAATAGGGATGGTCTCTGGGGCCAACGTCCTGACTTTC.

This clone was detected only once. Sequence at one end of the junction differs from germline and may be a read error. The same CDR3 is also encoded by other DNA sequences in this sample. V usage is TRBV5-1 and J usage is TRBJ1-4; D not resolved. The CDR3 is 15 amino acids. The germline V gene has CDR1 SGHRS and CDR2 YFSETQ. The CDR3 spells CASSSDTATNEKLFF. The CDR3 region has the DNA TGCGCCAGCAGCTCCGACACCGCAACTAATGAAAAACTGTTTTTC.

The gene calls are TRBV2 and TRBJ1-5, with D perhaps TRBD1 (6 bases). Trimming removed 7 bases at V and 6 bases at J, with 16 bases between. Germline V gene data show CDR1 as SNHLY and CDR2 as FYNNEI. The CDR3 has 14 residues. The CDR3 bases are TGTGCCAGCACCCTAGGGGGGGTCGGTCAGCCCCAGCATTTT. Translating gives CASTLGGVGQPQHF.

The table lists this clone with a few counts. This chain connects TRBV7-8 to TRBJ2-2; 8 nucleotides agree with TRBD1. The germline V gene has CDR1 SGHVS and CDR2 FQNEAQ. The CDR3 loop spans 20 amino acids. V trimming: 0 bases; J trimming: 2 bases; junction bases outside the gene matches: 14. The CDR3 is CASSLAKGTGAWSNTGELFF. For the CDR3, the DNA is TGTGCCAGCAGCTTAGCCAAGGGGACAGGCGCGTGGAGCAACACCGGGGAGCTGTTTTTT.

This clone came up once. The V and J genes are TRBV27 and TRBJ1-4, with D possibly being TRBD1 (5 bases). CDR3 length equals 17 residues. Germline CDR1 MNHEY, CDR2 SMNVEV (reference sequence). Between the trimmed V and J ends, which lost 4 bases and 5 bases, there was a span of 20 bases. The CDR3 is CASSSLGGGTRNEKLFF. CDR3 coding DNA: TGTGCCAGCAGTTCACTCGGGGGGGGGACCCGGAATGAAAAACTGTTTTTT.

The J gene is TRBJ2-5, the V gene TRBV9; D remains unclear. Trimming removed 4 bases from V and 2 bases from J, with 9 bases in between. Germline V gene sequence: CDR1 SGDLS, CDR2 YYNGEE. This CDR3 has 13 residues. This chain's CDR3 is CASSSNIQETQYF. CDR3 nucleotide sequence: TGTGCCAGCAGCTCTAACATACAAGAGACCCAGTACTTC.

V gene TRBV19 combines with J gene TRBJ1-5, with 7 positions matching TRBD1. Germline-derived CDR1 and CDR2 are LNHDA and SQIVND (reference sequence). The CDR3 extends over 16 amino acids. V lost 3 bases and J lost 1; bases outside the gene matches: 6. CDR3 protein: CASSILPGGSNQPQHF. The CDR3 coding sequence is TGTGCCAGTAGTATTCTTCCAGGGGGAAGCAATCAGCCCCAGCATTTT.

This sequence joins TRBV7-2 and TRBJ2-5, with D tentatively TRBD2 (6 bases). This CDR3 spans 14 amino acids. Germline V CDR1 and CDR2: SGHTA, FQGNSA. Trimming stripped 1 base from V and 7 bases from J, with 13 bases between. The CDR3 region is CASSLDGGGGTQYF. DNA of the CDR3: TGTGCCAGCAGCTTAGACGGGGGAGGCGGGACCCAGTACTTC.

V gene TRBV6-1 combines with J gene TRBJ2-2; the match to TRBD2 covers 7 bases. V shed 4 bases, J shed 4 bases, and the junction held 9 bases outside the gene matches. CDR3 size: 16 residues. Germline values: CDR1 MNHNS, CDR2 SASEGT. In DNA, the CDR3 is TGTGCCAGCAGTGGTTGGGGCGGGGGACGCACCGGGGAGCTGTTTTTT. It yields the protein CASSGWGGGRTGELFF.

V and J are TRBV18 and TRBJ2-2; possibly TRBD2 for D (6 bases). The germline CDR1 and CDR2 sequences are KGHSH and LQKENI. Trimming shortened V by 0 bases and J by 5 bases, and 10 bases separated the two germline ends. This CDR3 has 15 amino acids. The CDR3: CASSPPMRETGELFF. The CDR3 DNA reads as TGTGCCAGCTCACCACCCATGCGGGAAACCGGGGAGCTGTTTTTT.

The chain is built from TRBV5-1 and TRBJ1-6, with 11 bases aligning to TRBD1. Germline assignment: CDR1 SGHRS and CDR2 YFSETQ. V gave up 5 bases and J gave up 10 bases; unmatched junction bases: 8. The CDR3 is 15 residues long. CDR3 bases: TGCGCCAGCAGAATGGACAGGGGGCGCGAATCACCCCTCCACTTT. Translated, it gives CASRMDRGRESPLHF.

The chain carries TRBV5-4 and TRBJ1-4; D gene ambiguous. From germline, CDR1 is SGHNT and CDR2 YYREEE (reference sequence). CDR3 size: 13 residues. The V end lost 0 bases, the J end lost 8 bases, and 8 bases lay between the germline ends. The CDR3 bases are TGTGCCAGCAGCTTGGGATCTGGGGAAAAACTGTTTTTT. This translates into CASSLGSGEKLFF.

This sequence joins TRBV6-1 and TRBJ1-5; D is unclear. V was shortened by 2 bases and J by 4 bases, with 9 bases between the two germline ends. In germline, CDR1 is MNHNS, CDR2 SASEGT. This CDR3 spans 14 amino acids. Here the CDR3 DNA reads TGTGCCAGCAGTGAATGGTCGAATAATCAGCCCCAGCATTTT. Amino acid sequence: CASSEWSNNQPQHF.

The CDR3 spells CSVPGPFQETQYF. The CDR3, as DNA: TGCAGCGTTCCCGGACCGTTCCAAGAGACCCAGTACTTC. This rearrangement joins TRBV29-1 to TRBJ2-5; D unresolved. Looked up from germline, CDR1 is SQVTM and CDR2 is ANQGSEA. V lost 5 bases, J lost 1 base, and 11 bases lay in between. CDR3 length: 13 residues. The entire variable domain, with the rest obtained from reference TRBV29-1 and TRBJ2-5, is as follows: SAVISQKPSRDICQRGTSLTIQCQVDSQVTMMFWYRQQPGQSLTLIATANQGSEATYESGFVIDKFPISRPNLTFSTLTVSNMSPEDSSIYLCSVPGPFQETQYFGPGTRLLVL.

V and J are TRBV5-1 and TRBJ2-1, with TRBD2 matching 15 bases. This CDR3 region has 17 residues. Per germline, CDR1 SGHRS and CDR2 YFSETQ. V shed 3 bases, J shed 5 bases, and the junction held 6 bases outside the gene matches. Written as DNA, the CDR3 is TGCGCCAGCAGCTATGGGACTAGCGGGGGGTCCAACAATGAGCAGTTCTTC. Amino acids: CASSYGTSGGSNNEQFF.

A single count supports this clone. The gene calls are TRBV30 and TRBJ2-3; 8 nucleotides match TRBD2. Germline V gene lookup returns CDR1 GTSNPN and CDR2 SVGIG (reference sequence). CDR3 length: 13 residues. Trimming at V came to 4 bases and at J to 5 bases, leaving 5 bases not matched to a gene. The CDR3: CAWNRGGLDTQYF. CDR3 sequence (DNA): TGTGCCTGGAACCGGGGGGGCTTAGATACGCAGTATTTT.

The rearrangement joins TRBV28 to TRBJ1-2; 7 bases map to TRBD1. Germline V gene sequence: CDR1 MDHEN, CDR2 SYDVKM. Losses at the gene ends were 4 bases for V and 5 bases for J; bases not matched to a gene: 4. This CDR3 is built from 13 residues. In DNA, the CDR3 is TGTGCCAGCAGTTGGACAGGAGTTTATGGCTACACCTTC. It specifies CASSWTGVYGYTF.

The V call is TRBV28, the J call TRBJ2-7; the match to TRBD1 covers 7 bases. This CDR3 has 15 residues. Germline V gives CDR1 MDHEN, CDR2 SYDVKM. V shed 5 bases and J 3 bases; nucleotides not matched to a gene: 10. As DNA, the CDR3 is TGTGCCAGCAGTCCGCCCGGGACAGTTCTCTACGAGCAGTACTTC. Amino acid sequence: CASSPPGTVLYEQYF.

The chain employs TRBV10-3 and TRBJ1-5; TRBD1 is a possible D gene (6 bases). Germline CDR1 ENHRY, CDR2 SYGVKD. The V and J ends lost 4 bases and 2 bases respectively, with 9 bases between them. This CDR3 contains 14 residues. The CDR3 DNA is TGTGCCATCAGTGCAGCAGGGGGCAATCAGCCCCAGCATTTT. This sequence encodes CAISAAGGNQPQHF.

CDR3 sequence: CASGQGGEETQYF. The DNA for the CDR3 is TGTGCCAGCGGACAGGGAGGCGAAGAGACCCAGTACTTC. J is TRBJ2-5 and V is TRBV25-1; TRBD1 matches 8 bases. Germline V gives CDR1 MGHDK, CDR2 SYGVNS. Trimming cost V 8 bases and J 3 bases; bases outside gene matches: 5. The CDR3 sequence is 13 residues long. The full variable domain, its missing parts supplied by reference TRBV25-1 and TRBJ2-5, is EADIYQTPRYLVIGTGKKITLECSQTMGHDKMYWYQQDPGMELHLIHYSYGVNSTEKGDLSSESTVSRIRTEHFPLTLESARPSHTSQYLCASGQGGEETQYFGPGTRLLVL.

The CDR3 sequence: CASSIGISNQPQHF. CDR3 coding DNA: TGTGCCAGTAGTATCGGCATAAGCAATCAGCCCCAGCATTTT. This chain connects TRBV19 to TRBJ1-5; D gene ambiguous. CDR3 length equals 14 residues. Germline lookup yields CDR1 LNHDA and CDR2 SQIVND (reference sequence). Trimming cost V 3 bases and J 1 base, with 7 bases left between them. The whole variable domain, filled in from reference TRBV19 and TRBJ1-5, reads DGGITQSPKYLFRKEGQNVTLSCEQNLNHDAMYWYRQDPGQGLRLIYYSQIVNDFQKGDIAEGYSVSREKKESFPLTVTSAQKNPTAFYLCASSIGISNQPQHFGDGTRLSIL.

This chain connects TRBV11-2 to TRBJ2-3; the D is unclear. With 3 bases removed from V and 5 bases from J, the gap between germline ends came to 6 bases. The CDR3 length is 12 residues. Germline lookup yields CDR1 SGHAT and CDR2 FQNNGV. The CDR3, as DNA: TGTGCCAGCAGCTTGGGTGGAGATACGCAGTATTTT. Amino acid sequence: CASSLGGDTQYF. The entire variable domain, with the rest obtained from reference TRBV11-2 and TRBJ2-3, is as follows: EAGVAQSPRYKIIEKRQSVAFWCNPISGHATLYWYQQILGQGPKLLIQFQNNGVVDDSQLPKDRFSAERLKGVDSTLKIQPAKLEDSAVYLCASSLGGDTQYFGPGTRLTVL.

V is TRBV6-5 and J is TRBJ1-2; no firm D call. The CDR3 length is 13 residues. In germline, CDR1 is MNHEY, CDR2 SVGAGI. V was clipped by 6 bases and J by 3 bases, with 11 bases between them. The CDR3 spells CASSPGSHYGYTF. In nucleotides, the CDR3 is TGTGCCAGCAGCCCCGGGAGTCACTATGGCTACACCTTC.